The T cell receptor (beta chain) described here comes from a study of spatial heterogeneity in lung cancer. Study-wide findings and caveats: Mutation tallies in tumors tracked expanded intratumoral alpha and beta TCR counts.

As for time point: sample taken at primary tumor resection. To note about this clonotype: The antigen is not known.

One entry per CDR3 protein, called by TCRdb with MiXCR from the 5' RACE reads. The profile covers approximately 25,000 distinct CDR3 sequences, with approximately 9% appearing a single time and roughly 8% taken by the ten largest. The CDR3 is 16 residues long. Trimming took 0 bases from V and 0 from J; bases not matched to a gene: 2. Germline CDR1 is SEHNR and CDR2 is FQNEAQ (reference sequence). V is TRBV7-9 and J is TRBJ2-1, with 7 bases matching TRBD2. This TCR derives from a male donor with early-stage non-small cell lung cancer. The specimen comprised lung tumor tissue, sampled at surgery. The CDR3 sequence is CASSLALAASYNEQFF. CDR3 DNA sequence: TGTGCCAGCAGCTTAGCCCTAGCGGCCTCCTACAATGAGCAGTTCTTC.